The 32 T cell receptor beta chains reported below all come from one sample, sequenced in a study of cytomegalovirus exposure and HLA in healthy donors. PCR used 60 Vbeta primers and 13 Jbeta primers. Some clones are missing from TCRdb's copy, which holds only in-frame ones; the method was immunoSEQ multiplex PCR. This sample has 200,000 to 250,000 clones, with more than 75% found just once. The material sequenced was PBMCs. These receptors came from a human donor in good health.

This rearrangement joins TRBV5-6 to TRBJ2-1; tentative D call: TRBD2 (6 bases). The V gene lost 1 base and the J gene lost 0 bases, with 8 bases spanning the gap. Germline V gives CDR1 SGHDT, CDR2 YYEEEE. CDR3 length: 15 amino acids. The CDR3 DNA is TGTGCCAGCAGCTTGATAGCGGTCTCCTACAATGAGCAGTTCTTC. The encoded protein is CASSLIAVSYNEQFF.

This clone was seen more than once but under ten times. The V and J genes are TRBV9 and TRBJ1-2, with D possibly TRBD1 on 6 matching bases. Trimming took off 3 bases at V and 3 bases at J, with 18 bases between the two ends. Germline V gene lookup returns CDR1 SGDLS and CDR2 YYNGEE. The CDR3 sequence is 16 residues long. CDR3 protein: CASSDNSGTRDYGYTF. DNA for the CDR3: TGTGCCAGCAGCGATAATAGTGGGACACGAGACTATGGCTACACCTTC.

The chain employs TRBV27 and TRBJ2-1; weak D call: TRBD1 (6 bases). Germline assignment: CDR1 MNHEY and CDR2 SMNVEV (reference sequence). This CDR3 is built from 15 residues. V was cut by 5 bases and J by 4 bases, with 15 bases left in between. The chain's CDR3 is CASSPVGTRYNEQFF. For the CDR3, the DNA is TGTGCCAGCAGTCCCGTCGGGACAAGATACAATGAGCAGTTCTTC.

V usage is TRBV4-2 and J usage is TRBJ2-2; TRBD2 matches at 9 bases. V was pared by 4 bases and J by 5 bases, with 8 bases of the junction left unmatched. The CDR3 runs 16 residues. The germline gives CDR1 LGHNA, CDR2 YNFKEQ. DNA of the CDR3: TGTGCCAGCAGCCGAGTTTCTAGCGGGGCTACCGGGGAGCTGTTTTTT. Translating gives CASSRVSSGATGELFF.

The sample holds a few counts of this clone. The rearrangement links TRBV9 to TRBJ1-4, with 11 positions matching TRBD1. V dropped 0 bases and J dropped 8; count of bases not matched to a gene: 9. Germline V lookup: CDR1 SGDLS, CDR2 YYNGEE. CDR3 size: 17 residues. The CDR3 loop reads CASSVGDRGSMKEKLFF. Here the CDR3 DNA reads TGTGCCAGCAGCGTAGGGGACAGGGGGAGCATGAAGGAAAAACTGTTTTTT. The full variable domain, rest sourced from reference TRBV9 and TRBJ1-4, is DSGVTQTPKHLITATGQRVTLRCSPRSGDLSVYWYQQSLDQGLQFLIQYYNGEERAKGNILERFSAQQFPDLHSELNLSSLELGDSALYFCASSVGDRGSMKEKLFFGSGTQLSVL.

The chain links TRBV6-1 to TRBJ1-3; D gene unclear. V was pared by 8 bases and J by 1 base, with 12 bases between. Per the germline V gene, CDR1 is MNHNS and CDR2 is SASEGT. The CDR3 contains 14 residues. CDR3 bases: TGTGCCAGCCTGGGGAGGTTGTCTGGAAACACCATATATTTT. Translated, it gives CASLGRLSGNTIYF.

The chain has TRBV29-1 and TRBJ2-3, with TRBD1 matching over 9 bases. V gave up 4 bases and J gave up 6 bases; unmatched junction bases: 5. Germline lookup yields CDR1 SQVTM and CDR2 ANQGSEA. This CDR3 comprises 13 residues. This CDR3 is CSVGGDRGDTQYF. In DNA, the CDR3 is TGCAGCGTTGGAGGAGACAGGGGGGATACGCAGTATTTT.

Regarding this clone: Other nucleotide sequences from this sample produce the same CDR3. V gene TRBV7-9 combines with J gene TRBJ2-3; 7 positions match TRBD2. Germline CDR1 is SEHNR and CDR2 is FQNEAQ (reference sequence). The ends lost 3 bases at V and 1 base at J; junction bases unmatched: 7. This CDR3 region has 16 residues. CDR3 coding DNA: TGTGCCAGCAGCTTCCCCGGGCTAGCGGGCACAGATACGCAGTATTTT. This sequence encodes CASSFPGLAGTDTQYF. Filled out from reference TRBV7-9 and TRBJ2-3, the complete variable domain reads DTGVSQNPRHKITKRGQNVTFRCDPISEHNRLYWYRQTLGQGPEFLTYFQNEAQLEKSRLLSDRFSAERPKGSFSTLEIQRTEQGDSAMYLCASSFPGLAGTDTQYFGPGTRLTVL.

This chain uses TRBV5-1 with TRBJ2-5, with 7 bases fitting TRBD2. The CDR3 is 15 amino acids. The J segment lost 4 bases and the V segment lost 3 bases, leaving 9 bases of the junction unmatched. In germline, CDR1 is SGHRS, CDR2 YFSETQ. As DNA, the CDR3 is TGCGCCAGCAGCTGGACGCCTAGCGGAGCAGAGACCCAGTACTTC. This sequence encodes CASSWTPSGAETQYF.

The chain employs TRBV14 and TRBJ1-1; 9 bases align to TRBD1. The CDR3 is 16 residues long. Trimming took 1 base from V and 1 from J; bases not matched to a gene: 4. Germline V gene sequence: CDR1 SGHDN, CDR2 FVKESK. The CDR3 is CASSQGRGQGNTEAFF. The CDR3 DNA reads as TGTGCCAGCAGCCAAGGGAGGGGACAGGGGAACACTGAAGCTTTCTTT.

CDR3 sequence (DNA): TGTGCCAGCAGTCCCTGGACAGGGTCGGTCCCTCGCGAGCAGTACTTC. Encoded protein: CASSPWTGSVPREQYF. This chain uses TRBV27 with TRBJ2-5, with 8 bases that match TRBD1. Matching the DNA end better, TRBJ2-7 makes the J call doubtful. Germline CDR1 MNHEY, CDR2 SMNVEV (reference sequence). The CDR3 consists of 16 residues.

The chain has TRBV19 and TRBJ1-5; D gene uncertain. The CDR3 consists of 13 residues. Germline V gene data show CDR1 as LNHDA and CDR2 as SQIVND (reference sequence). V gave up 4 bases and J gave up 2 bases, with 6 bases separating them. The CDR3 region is CASSNNGNQPQHF. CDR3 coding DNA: TGTGCCAGTAGTAACAATGGCAATCAGCCCCAGCATTTT. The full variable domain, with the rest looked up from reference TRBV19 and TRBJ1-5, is DGGITQSPKYLFRKEGQNVTLSCEQNLNHDAMYWYRQDPGQGLRLIYYSQIVNDFQKGDIAEGYSVSREKKESFPLTVTSAQKNPTAFYLCASSNNGNQPQHFGDGTRLSIL.

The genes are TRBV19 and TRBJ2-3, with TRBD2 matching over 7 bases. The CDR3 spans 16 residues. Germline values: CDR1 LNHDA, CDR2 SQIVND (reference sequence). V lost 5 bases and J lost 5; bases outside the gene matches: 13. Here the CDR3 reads CASSSRGAGSVDTQYF. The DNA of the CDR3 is TGTGCCAGTAGTTCCCGGGGAGCGGGATCCGTAGATACGCAGTATTTT.

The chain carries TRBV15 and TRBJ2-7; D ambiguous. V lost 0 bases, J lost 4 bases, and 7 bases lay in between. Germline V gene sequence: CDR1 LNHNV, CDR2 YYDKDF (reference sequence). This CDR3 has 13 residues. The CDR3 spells CATSRDLLYEQYF. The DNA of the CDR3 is TGTGCCACCAGCAGAGACTTACTATACGAGCAGTACTTC.

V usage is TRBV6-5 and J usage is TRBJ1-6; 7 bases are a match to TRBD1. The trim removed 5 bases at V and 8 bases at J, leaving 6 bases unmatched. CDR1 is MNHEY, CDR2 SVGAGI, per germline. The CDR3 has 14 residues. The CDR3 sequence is CASSHGTEDSPLHF. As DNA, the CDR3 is TGTGCCAGCAGTCACGGGACAGAGGATTCACCCCTCCACTTT.

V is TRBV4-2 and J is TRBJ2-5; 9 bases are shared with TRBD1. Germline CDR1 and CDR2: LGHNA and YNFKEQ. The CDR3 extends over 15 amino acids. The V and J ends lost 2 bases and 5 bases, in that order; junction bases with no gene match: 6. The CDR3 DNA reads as TGTGCCAGCAGCCAAACGGACAGGGGTGGTGAGACCCAGTACTTC. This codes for CASSQTDRGGETQYF.

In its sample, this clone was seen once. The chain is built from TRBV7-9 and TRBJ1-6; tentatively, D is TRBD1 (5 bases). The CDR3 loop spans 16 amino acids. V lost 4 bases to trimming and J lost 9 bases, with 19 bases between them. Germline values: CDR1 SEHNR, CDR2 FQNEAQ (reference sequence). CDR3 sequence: CASSSSGQGSSSPLHF. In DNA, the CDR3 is TGTGCCAGCAGCTCCTCAGGGCAGGGCTCGAGTTCACCCCTCCACTTT.

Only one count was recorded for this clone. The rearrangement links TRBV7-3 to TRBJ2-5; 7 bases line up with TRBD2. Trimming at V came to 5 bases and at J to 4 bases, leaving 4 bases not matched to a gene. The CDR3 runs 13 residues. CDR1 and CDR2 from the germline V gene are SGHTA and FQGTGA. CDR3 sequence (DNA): TGTGCCAGCAGCCCGAGGACTAGAGAGACCCAGTACTTC. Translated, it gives CASSPRTRETQYF.

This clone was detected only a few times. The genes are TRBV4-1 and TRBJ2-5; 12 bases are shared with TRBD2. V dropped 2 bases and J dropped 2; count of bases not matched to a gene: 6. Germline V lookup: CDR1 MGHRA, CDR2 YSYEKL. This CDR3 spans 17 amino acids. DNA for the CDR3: TGCGCCAGCAGCCAAAAACTAGCGGGAGGCGAGCAAGAGACCCAGTACTTC. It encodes CASSQKLAGGEQETQYF.

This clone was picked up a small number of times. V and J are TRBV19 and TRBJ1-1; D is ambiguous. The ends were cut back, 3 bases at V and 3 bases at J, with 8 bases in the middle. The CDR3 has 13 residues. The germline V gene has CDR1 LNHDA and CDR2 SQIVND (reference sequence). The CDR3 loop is CASSITVDTEAFF. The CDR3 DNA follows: TGTGCCAGTAGTATTACAGTGGACACTGAAGCTTTCTTT.

CDR3 residues: CASSDARTGTNSPLHF. For the CDR3, the DNA is TGTGCCAGCAGTGACGCCAGGACAGGGACGAATTCACCCCTCCACTTT. The chain employs TRBV25-1 and TRBJ1-6, with 8 nucleotides matching TRBD1. Germline V gene data show CDR1 as MGHDK and CDR2 as SYGVNS. The length of the CDR3 is 16 residues. V lost 3 bases to trimming and J lost 7 bases; unmatched junction nucleotides: 8. Complete variable domain (other parts from reference TRBV25-1 and TRBJ1-6): EADIYQTPRYLVIGTGKKITLECSQTMGHDKMYWYQQDPGMELHLIHYSYGVNSTEKGDLSSESTVSRIRTEHFPLTLESARPSHTSQYLCASSDARTGTNSPLHFGNGTRLTVT.

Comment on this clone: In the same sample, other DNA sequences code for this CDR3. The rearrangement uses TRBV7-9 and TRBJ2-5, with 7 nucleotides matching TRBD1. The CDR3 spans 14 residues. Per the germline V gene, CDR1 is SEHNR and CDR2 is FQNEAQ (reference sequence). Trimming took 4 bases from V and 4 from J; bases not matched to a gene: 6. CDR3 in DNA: TGTGCCAGCAGCTCAAATACAGGGGTAGAGACCCAGTACTTC. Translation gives CASSSNTGVETQYF.

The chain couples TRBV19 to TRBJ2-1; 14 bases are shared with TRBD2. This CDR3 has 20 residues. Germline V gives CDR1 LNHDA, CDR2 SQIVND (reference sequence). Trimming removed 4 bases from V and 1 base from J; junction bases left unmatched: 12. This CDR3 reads CASSTTGTSGSRLSYNEQFF. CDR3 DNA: TGTGCCAGTAGTACAACCGGGACTAGCGGGAGTAGGCTTTCCTACAATGAGCAGTTCTTC.

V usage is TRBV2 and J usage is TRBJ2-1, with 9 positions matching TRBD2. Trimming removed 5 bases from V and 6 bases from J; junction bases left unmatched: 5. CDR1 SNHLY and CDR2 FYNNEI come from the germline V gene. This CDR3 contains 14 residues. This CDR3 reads CASSKSGGFNEQFF. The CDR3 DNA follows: TGTGCCAGCAGTAAGAGCGGGGGGTTCAATGAGCAGTTCTTC.

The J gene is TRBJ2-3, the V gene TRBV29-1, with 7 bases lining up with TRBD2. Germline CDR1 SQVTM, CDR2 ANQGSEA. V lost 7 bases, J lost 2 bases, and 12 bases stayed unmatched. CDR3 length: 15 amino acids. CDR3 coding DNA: TGCAGCGCTCCACTAGCGCGTGAACACACAGATACGCAGTATTTT. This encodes CSAPLAREHTDTQYF.

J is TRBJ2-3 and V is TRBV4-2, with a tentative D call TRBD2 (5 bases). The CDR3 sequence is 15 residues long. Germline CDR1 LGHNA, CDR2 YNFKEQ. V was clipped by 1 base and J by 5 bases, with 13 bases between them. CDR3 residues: CASSQARGGVDTQYF. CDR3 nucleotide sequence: TGTGCCAGCAGCCAAGCCCGTGGAGGAGTAGATACGCAGTATTTT.

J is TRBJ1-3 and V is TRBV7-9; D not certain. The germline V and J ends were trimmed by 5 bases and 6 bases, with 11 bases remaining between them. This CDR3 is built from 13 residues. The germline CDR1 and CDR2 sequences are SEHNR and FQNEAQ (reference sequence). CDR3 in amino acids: CASSGPSKNTIYF. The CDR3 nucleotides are TGTGCCAGCAGCGGCCCAAGTAAAAACACCATATATTTT.

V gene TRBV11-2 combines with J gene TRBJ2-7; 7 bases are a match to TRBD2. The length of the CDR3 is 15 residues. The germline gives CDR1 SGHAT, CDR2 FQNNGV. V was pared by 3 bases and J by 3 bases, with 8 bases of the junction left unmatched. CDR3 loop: CASSLRLAGGYEQYF. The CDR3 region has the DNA TGTGCCAGCAGCTTGAGACTAGCAGGAGGCTACGAGCAGTACTTC.

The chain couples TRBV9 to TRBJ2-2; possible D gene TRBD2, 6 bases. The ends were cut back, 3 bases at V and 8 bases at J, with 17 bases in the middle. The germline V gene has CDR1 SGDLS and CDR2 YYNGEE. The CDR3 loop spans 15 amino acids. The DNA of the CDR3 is TGTGCCAGCAGCGGCCGGGACTCTAGTGGGGGGGAGCTGTTTTTT. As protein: CASSGRDSSGGELFF.

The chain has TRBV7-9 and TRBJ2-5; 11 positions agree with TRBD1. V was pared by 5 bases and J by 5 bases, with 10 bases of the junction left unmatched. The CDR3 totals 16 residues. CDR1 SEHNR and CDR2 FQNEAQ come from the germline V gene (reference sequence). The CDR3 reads CASSIQGQGVWETQYF. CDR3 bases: TGTGCCAGCAGCATTCAGGGACAGGGGGTTTGGGAGACCCAGTACTTC.

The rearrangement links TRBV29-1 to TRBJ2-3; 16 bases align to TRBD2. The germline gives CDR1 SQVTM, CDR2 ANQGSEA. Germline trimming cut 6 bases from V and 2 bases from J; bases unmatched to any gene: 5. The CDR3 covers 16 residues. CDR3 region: CSVAGLAGGNTDTQYF. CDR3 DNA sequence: TGCAGCGTGGCGGGACTAGCGGGAGGGAACACAGATACGCAGTATTTT.

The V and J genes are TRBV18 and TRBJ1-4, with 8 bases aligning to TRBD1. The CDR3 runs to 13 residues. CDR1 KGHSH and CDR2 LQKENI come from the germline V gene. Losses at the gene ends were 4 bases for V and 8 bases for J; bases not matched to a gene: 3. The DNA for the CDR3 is TGTGCCAGCTCACGGGACAGGAAGGAAAAACTGTTTTTT. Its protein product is CASSRDRKEKLFF.